Shown below are 9 T cell receptor beta chains from a single sample sequenced in a study of blood T cell repertoires in COVID-19. Assay: immunoSEQ multiplex PCR; the TCRdb copy retains only in-frame clones and omits some. The data hold roughly 220,000 clones, with around 88% observed a single time. The source material was PBMCs or T cells enriched from blood (not recorded which). The source of these receptors is a woman aged 50 to 65 with acute COVID-19.

The V call is TRBV7-9, the J call TRBJ1-2; 7 nucleotides agree with TRBD1. V gave up 1 base and J gave up 4 bases; unmatched junction bases: 3. CDR1 SEHNR and CDR2 FQNEAQ come from the germline V gene (reference sequence). CDR3 size: 14 residues. CDR3 residues: CASSLVGTAYGYTF. DNA for the CDR3: TGTGCCAGCAGCTTAGTTGGGACAGCCTATGGCTACACCTTC.

V usage is TRBV7-2 and J usage is TRBJ2-1; 7 nucleotides agree with TRBD2. The V segment lost 2 bases and the J segment 7 bases; nucleotides outside the gene matches: 17. CDR1 and CDR2 from the germline V gene are SGHTA and FQGNSA. The CDR3 has 18 residues. This CDR3 is CASSLYWVGGRAGNEQFF. CDR3 sequence (DNA): TGTGCCAGCAGCTTATACTGGGTTGGGGGGAGGGCCGGTAATGAGCAGTTCTTC.

The rearrangement uses TRBV5-3 and TRBJ2-5; 7 positions match TRBD2. TRBV5-3 is an open reading frame, and its role is uncertain. V gave up 2 bases and J gave up 1 base; unmatched junction bases: 5. The CDR3 loop spans 15 amino acids. CDR3 nucleotides: TGTGCCAGAAGCTTAGGCAGGGAGGGCCAAGAGACCCAGTACTTC. The encoded protein is CARSLGREGQETQYF.

The rearrangement joins TRBV5-4 to TRBJ2-5, with 9 nucleotides matching TRBD2. CDR1 and CDR2 from the germline V gene are SGHNT and YYREEE (reference sequence). Germline trimming cut 3 bases from V and 5 bases from J; bases unmatched to any gene: 8. The CDR3 spans 15 residues. CDR3 region: CASSWPGTSIETQYF. The CDR3 DNA follows: TGTGCCAGCAGCTGGCCAGGGACTAGCATTGAGACCCAGTACTTC.

The V gene is TRBV12-3 or TRBV12-4, the J gene TRBJ1-5; 8 bases map to TRBD1. The CDR3 consists of 13 residues. With 2 bases clipped from V and 6 bases from J, the junction kept 0 bases outside the gene matches. The CDR3 is CASSLTGGQPQHF. The CDR3 region has the DNA TGTGCCAGCAGTTTAACAGGGGGTCAGCCCCAGCATTTT.

This sequence joins TRBV27 and TRBJ1-2; 11 nucleotides align to TRBD1. This CDR3 is built from 15 residues. In germline, CDR1 is MNHEY, CDR2 SMNVEV (reference sequence). The ends lost 4 bases at V and 4 bases at J; junction bases unmatched: 5. CDR3: CASSWDRGYIYGYTF. CDR3 DNA: TGTGCCAGCAGTTGGGACAGGGGGTATATCTATGGCTACACCTTC.

This rearrangement joins TRBV28 to TRBJ2-1; D gene uncertain. Germline V gene data show CDR1 as MDHEN and CDR2 as SYDVKM. The CDR3 sequence is 17 residues long. V was shortened by 5 bases and J by 0 bases, with 17 bases between the two germline ends. CDR3 region: CASSLWWFPSSYNEQFF. Written as DNA, the CDR3 is TGTGCCAGCAGTCTCTGGTGGTTTCCGAGCTCCTACAATGAGCAGTTCTTC.

The chain joins TRBV29-1 to TRBJ2-3; 10 bases are shared with TRBD2. The CDR3 loop spans 12 amino acids. V was pared by 8 bases and J by 6 bases, with 5 bases of the junction left unmatched. Germline V gene data show CDR1 as SQVTM and CDR2 as ANQGSEA. CDR3: CSILAGGDTQYF. The CDR3 bases are TGCAGCATTTTAGCGGGAGGCGATACGCAGTATTTT.

The chain carries TRBV5-1 and TRBJ2-7; 9 positions match TRBD2. This CDR3 contains 18 residues. Germline values: CDR1 SGHRS, CDR2 YFSETQ. Trimming removed 4 bases from V and 5 bases from J; junction bases left unmatched: 19. The CDR3 DNA reads as TGCGCCAGCAGCCTCTATCCGGGGGGCGGACTAGCGCGAAACGAGCAGTACTTC. Encoded protein: CASSLYPGGGLARNEQYF.